This T cell receptor beta chain was recorded in a study of blood T cells in healthy people across ages. Trimming stripped 2 bases from V and 5 bases from J, with 12 bases between. Germline V gives CDR1 SEHNR, CDR2 FQNEAQ (reference sequence). There are 14 residues in the CDR3. A J-beta primer mix and a sample-barcoded 5' primer were used in a second PCR of about 7 to 12 cycles. TCRdb re-called the 5' RACE reads with MiXCR, one entry per CDR3 protein. The table lists 600,000 to 850,000 distinct CDR3 sequences, roughly 41% of them singletons. The chain employs TRBV7-9 and TRBJ2-5; no reliable D call. Sequencing input: blood. This TCR derives from a woman aged 55-70 years in good health. The CDR3 DNA reads TGTGCCAGCAGCTTAAAAGCAGCCGAGGAGACCCAGTACTTC. This translates into CASSLKAAEETQYF.